These 11 T cell receptor beta chains came from one sample sequenced in a study of T cell responses to AZD1222 COVID-19 vaccine. The table came from immunoSEQ multiplex PCR; TCRdb's copy has only in-frame clones and leaves some out. The sample lists roughly 86,000 clones, roughly 85% seen once, with over 3.5% in the top ten. Sequenced material: peripheral blood, taken 28 days after the second AZD1222 dose. These receptors were collected from an adult who received the AZD1222 COVID-19 vaccine.

The rearrangement links TRBV6-4 to TRBJ2-3; D unclear. From germline, CDR1 is MRHNA and CDR2 SNTAGT. V lost 6 bases and J lost 0, with 10 bases in between. The CDR3 runs to 14 residues. The CDR3 DNA reads as TGTGCCAGCAGACGTGGCGAGAGCACAGATACGCAGTATTTT. Translation: CASRRGESTDTQYF.

This clone was seen just once. This chain uses TRBV5-5 with TRBJ1-5; D might be TRBD1 (5 bases). Germline assignment: CDR1 SGHKS and CDR2 YYEKEE (reference sequence). V was clipped by 1 base and J by 5 bases, with 10 bases between them. The CDR3 covers 14 residues. CDR3 in DNA: TGTGCCAGCAGCTTGTGGGGGGGAGATCAGCCCCAGCATTTT. This encodes CASSLWGGDQPQHF.

A few counts support this clone. The gene calls are TRBV7-8 and TRBJ2-3; the D gene is possibly TRBD2 (5 bases). The V end was cut by 3 bases, the J end by 5 bases, with 15 bases between. Germline CDR1 reads SGHVS; CDR2 reads FQNEAQ. The CDR3 runs 15 residues. CDR3 coding DNA: TGTGCCAGCAGCTTGTCAACCCTAGCTATAGATACGCAGTATTTT. The encoded protein is CASSLSTLAIDTQYF.

Only a few counts were recorded for this clone. V is TRBV16 and J is TRBJ2-5; D gene unclear. In germline, CDR1 is KGHSY, CDR2 FQNENV. CDR3 length equals 16 residues. Trimming took off 0 bases at V and 3 bases at J, with 14 bases between the two ends. This CDR3 reads CASSQSSPVVEETQYF. CDR3 in DNA: TGTGCCAGCAGCCAATCTTCCCCAGTCGTAGAAGAGACCCAGTACTTC.

The chain employs TRBV24-1 and TRBJ2-2; TRBD1 matches 7 bases. The CDR3 runs to 16 residues. V lost 4 bases and J lost 3; bases outside the gene matches: 7. Per germline, CDR1 KGHDR and CDR2 SFDVKD. CDR3 sequence (DNA): TGTGCCACCAGTGACCTCTTACAGGGGCACACCGGGGAGCTGTTTTTT. It yields the protein CATSDLLQGHTGELFF.

This clone was seen a single time. The chain carries TRBV5-1 and TRBJ1-2, with D perhaps TRBD1 (5 bases). Germline V CDR1 and CDR2: SGHRS, YFSETQ. V was cut by 0 bases and J by 4 bases, with 13 bases left in between. CDR3 length equals 15 residues. In DNA form, the CDR3 reads TGCGCCAGCAGCTTGGATATGTCAGGGATCTATGGCTACACCTTC. This sequence encodes CASSLDMSGIYGYTF. Using reference TRBV5-1 and TRBJ1-2 for the parts outside the CDR3, the full variable domain is KAGVTQTPRYLIKTRGQQVTLSCSPISGHRSVSWYQQTPGQGLQFLFEYFSETQRNKGNFPGRFSGRQFSNSRSEMNVSTLELGDSALYLCASSLDMSGIYGYTFGSGTRLTVV.

The V and J genes are TRBV2 and TRBJ2-7; 7 nucleotides agree with TRBD1. The J segment lost 1 base and the V segment lost 1 base, leaving 7 bases of the junction unmatched. Germline assignment: CDR1 SNHLY and CDR2 FYNNEI. The length of the CDR3 is 16 residues. This CDR3 reads CASSEDRAGGSYEQYF. CDR3 DNA sequence: TGTGCCAGCAGTGAAGATCGTGCAGGGGGATCCTACGAGCAGTACTTC.

The chain recombines TRBV7-2 with TRBJ1-5, with a weak D call TRBD1 (5 bases). The CDR3 loop spans 15 amino acids. The germline gives CDR1 SGHTA, CDR2 FQGNSA. Trimming pared 1 base from V and 2 bases from J, leaving 9 bases between. CDR3 sequence reads: CASSLDGGGNQPQHF. The CDR3 region has the DNA TGTGCCAGCAGCTTAGACGGGGGAGGCAATCAGCCCCAGCATTTT. Full variable domain (missing parts from reference TRBV7-2 and TRBJ1-5): GAGVSQSPSNKVTEKGKDVELRCDPISGHTALYWYRQSLGQGLEFLIYFQGNSAPDKSGLPSDRFSAERTGGSVSTLTIQRTQQEDSAVYLCASSLDGGGNQPQHFGDGTRLSIL.

The chain has TRBV5-1 and TRBJ2-2; no reliable D call. The ends were cut back, 0 bases at V and 6 bases at J, with 9 bases in the middle. The CDR3 has 14 amino acids. The germline V gene encodes CDR1 SGHRS and CDR2 YFSETQ. The CDR3 loop reads CASSLELRPGELFF. DNA of the CDR3: TGCGCCAGCAGCTTGGAACTTAGGCCCGGGGAGCTGTTTTTT.

CDR3 DNA: TGTGCCAGCAGCTCAGGGATGGGGAATCAGCCCCAGCATTTT. Translation gives CASSSGMGNQPQHF. The V and J genes are TRBV7-2 and TRBJ1-5; a possible D gene is TRBD1 (5 bases). Germline lookup yields CDR1 SGHTA and CDR2 FQGNSA. The length of the CDR3 is 14 residues. The V end lost 4 bases, the J end lost 4 bases, and 11 bases lay between the germline ends. Combining the CDR3 with reference TRBV7-2 and TRBJ1-5 gives the whole variable domain GAGVSQSPSNKVTEKGKDVELRCDPISGHTALYWYRQSLGQGLEFLIYFQGNSAPDKSGLPSDRFSAERTGGSVSTLTIQRTQQEDSAVYLCASSSGMGNQPQHFGDGTRLSIL.

The chain links TRBV5-5 to TRBJ1-5; D call uncertain. CDR3 length: 15 residues. Trimming removed 4 bases at V and 0 bases at J, with 11 bases between. The germline V gene encodes CDR1 SGHKS and CDR2 YYEKEE (reference sequence). The CDR3 DNA sequence: TGTGCCAGCAGCCCCCCGGGAAGTAGCAATCAGCCCCAGCATTTT. It encodes CASSPPGSSNQPQHF.